What follows are 27 T cell receptor beta chains derived from one specimen sequenced in a study of early T cells in non-severe SARS-CoV-2 infection. One entry per CDR3 protein results from TCRdb running MiXCR on the 5' RACE reads. The sample carries tens of thousands of distinct CDR3 sequences, more than 9% recorded once. Sequenced material: whole blood. These receptors all stem from an adult who was a healthcare worker with PCR-confirmed SARS-CoV-2 infection or an uninfected control (not recorded which).

Many counts were recorded for this clonotype. The rearrangement uses TRBV25-1 and TRBJ1-4; D gene unclear. Trimming pared 3 bases from V and 0 bases from J, leaving 5 bases between. Germline CDR1 is MGHDK and CDR2 is SYGVNS. This CDR3 contains 14 residues. In DNA, the CDR3 is TGTGCCAGCAGTGATGGCACAACTAATGAAAAACTGTTTTTT. The encoded protein is CASSDGTTNEKLFF.

Comment on this clonotype: A much larger clone lies one base from this, so it may be a read error. The chain recombines TRBV7-2 with TRBJ2-1; 9 positions agree with TRBD2. This CDR3 region has 15 residues. Germline CDR1 reads SGHTA; CDR2 reads FQGNSA. This CDR3 reads CASSTRLAEGNGQFF. For the CDR3, the DNA is TGTGCCAGCAGCACTCGACTAGCGGAGGGCAATGGGCAGTTCTTC. Filled out from reference TRBV7-2 and TRBJ2-1, the complete variable domain reads GAGVSQSPSNKVTEKGKDVELRCDPISGHTALYWYRQSLGQGLEFLIYFQGNSAPDKSGLPSDRFSAERTGGSVSTLTIQRTQQEDSAVYLCASSTRLAEGNGQFFGPGTRLTVL.

This chain connects TRBV20-1 to TRBJ2-7, with a tentative D call TRBD2 (6 bases). The V gene lost 3 bases and the J gene lost 2 bases, with 17 bases spanning the gap. Germline V lookup: CDR1 DFQATT, CDR2 SNEGSKA (reference sequence). The CDR3 spans 15 residues. In DNA form, the CDR3 reads TGCAGTGCTAGGGGGGGAAGCGGAACAACCTACGAGCAGTACTTC. Its translation is CSARGGSGTTYEQYF.

This clonotype was seen many times. The rearrangement uses TRBV24-1 and TRBJ2-5, with D hard to call. Germline V gene lookup returns CDR1 KGHDR and CDR2 SFDVKD. The CDR3 has 12 residues. V lost 9 bases to trimming and J lost 3 bases, with 10 bases between them. The chain's CDR3 is CATVGPEETQYF. CDR3 nucleotides: TGTGCCACCGTCGGTCCGGAAGAGACCCAGTACTTC.

This clonotype was detected many times. The chain has TRBV7-9 and TRBJ1-5, with D possibly being TRBD1 (5 bases). V dropped 3 bases and J dropped 5 bases, with 17 bases sitting between them. CDR3 length: 16 amino acids. Germline loops: CDR1 SEHNR, CDR2 FQNEAQ (reference sequence). As DNA, the CDR3 is TGTGCCAGCAGCTTGGGGCGTTTGGCTACAGATCAGCCCCAGCATTTT. Encoded protein: CASSLGRLATDQPQHF.

This clonotype was counted between two and nine times. The genes are TRBV3-1 and TRBJ1-2; TRBD1 aligns across 7 bases. CDR1 is LGHDT, CDR2 YNNKEL, per germline (reference sequence). Trimming took 0 bases from V and 8 from J; bases not matched to a gene: 9. The CDR3 loop spans 15 amino acids. CDR3: CASSQDHGQVMGYTF. CDR3 nucleotide sequence: TGTGCCAGCAGCCAAGATCACGGACAGGTTATGGGCTACACCTTC.

In its sample, this clonotype was seen a few times. The chain carries TRBV5-8 and TRBJ2-1; D call uncertain. CDR1 is SGHTS and CDR2 is YDEGEE in the germline V gene. The length of the CDR3 is 15 residues. V was trimmed by 6 bases and J by 0 bases, leaving 13 bases between them. Here the CDR3 DNA reads TGTGCCAGCACTATGATGGGATACTCCTACAATGAGCAGTTCTTC. Protein: CASTMMGYSYNEQFF.

This clonotype was detected many times. This chain joins TRBV2 and TRBJ2-7, with 11 bases that match TRBD1. V dropped 3 bases and J dropped 3; count of bases not matched to a gene: 1. CDR3 length: 14 amino acids. Per the germline V gene, CDR1 is SNHLY and CDR2 is FYNNEI. The CDR3 loop is CASSEDRGHYEQYF. CDR3 nucleotide sequence: TGTGCCAGCAGTGAGGACAGGGGGCACTACGAGCAGTACTTC. The whole variable domain, remainder taken from reference TRBV2 and TRBJ2-7, is EPEVTQTPSHQVTQMGQEVILRCVPISNHLYFYWYRQILGQKVEFLVSFYNNEISEKSEIFDDQFSVERPDGSNFTLKIRSTKLEDSAMYFCASSEDRGHYEQYFGPGTRLTVT.

This clonotype was counted between two and nine times. The chain is built from TRBV5-1 and TRBJ2-1, with D tentatively TRBD2 (6 bases). V lost 4 bases, J lost 0 bases, and 14 bases lay in between. The length of the CDR3 is 16 residues. Germline CDR1 is SGHRS and CDR2 is YFSETQ. The CDR3 sequence: CASSAFSGSSYNEQFF. CDR3 sequence (DNA): TGCGCCAGCAGCGCCTTTAGCGGCAGCTCCTACAATGAGCAGTTCTTC.

This clonotype was found many times. This sequence joins TRBV20-1 and TRBJ2-7; D is perhaps TRBD1 or TRBD2 (7 bases each). V lost 3 bases and J 5 bases, leaving 20 bases between the germline ends. The CDR3 extends over 15 amino acids. CDR1 and CDR2 from the germline V gene are DFQATT and SNEGSKA (reference sequence). DNA for the CDR3: TGCAGTGCTAGCTGGACTCAGGGGGGGTTCCACGAGCAGTACTTC. Its protein is CSASWTQGGFHEQYF.

This rearrangement joins TRBV15 to TRBJ2-3; D remains unclear. V was pared by 2 bases and J by 0 bases, with 3 bases between. CDR3 length equals 13 residues. Germline V CDR1 and CDR2: LNHNV, YYDKDF (reference sequence). In DNA form, the CDR3 reads TGTGCCACCAGCAGAACTAGCACAGATACGCAGTATTTT. Encoded protein: CATSRTSTDTQYF. The whole variable domain, filled in from reference TRBV15 and TRBJ2-3, reads DAMVIQNPRYQVTQFGKPVTLSCSQTLNHNVMYWYQQKSSQAPKLLFHYYDKDFNNEADTPDNFQSRRPNTSFCFLDIRSPGLGDTAMYLCATSRTSTDTQYFGPGTRLTVL.

Ten or more counts support this clonotype. The chain links TRBV7-2 to TRBJ2-3, with D unclear. This CDR3 is built from 11 residues. Trimming stripped 7 bases from V and 7 bases from J, with 9 bases between. From germline, CDR1 is SGHTA and CDR2 FQGNSA. The CDR3 sequence is CASTPSNTQYF. The CDR3 DNA sequence: TGTGCCAGCACCCCCTCCAATACGCAGTATTTT.

V gene TRBV27 combines with J gene TRBJ2-3; 8 bases are a match to TRBD2. The CDR3 is made up of 14 amino acids. CDR1 and CDR2 from the germline V gene are MNHEY and SMNVEV (reference sequence). V gave up 5 bases and J gave up 4 bases; unmatched junction bases: 5. CDR3 amino acids: CASSKQTSADTQYF. The CDR3 nucleotides are TGTGCCAGCAGTAAACAGACTAGCGCAGATACGCAGTATTTT.

In its sample, this clonotype was seen many times. The chain has TRBV10-3 and TRBJ2-7; the match to TRBD1 covers 11 bases. The CDR3 contains 15 residues. The germline V gene encodes CDR1 ENHRY and CDR2 SYGVKD. V was pared by 11 bases and J by 1 base, with 10 bases of the junction left unmatched. DNA of the CDR3: TGTGCCTCATCTGGGGGGACAGGGGGATCCTACGAGCAGTACTTC. Its protein product is CASSGGTGGSYEQYF.

This clonotype was observed at least ten times. CDR3 sequence reads: CSYYGASSEAFF. DNA for the CDR3: TGCAGCTATTACGGGGCCTCCTCTGAAGCTTTCTTT. The rearrangement links TRBV29-1 to TRBJ1-1; tentative D call: TRBD1 (5 bases). There are 12 residues in the CDR3. Germline CDR1 SQVTM, CDR2 ANQGSEA. Trimming removed 8 bases at V and 6 bases at J, with 16 bases between.

J is TRBJ2-5 and V is TRBV3-1; D gene unclear. Germline V CDR1 and CDR2: LGHDT, YNNKEL (reference sequence). The CDR3 runs to 16 residues. V was trimmed by 0 bases and J by 1 base, leaving 12 bases between them. CDR3 loop: CASSQERKQPQETQYF. The CDR3 nucleotides read TGTGCCAGCAGCCAAGAGAGAAAGCAGCCCCAAGAGACCCAGTACTTC.

There are many counts of this clonotype. The rearrangement joins TRBV6-2 or TRBV6-3 to TRBJ2-7; D not certain. The V gene lost 2 bases and the J gene lost 3 bases, with 14 bases spanning the gap. The CDR3 contains 15 residues. Germline CDR1 reads MNHEY; CDR2 reads SVGEGT. In DNA form, the CDR3 reads TGTGCCAGCAGTTACGAGCTTGGATCTTTCTACGAGCAGTACTTC. This gives the protein CASSYELGSFYEQYF.

This clonotype has ten or more counts. The chain employs TRBV28 and TRBJ2-7; D is undetermined. V lost 1 base to trimming and J lost 9 bases, with 7 bases between them. Germline V gene data show CDR1 as MDHEN and CDR2 as SYDVKM. The CDR3 sequence is 11 residues long. CDR3 nucleotides: TGTGCCAGCAGTTTATCCTTTGGGCAGTACTTC. This translates into CASSLSFGQYF.

The sample holds many counts of this clonotype. The V and J genes are TRBV20-1 and TRBJ2-7; D gene uncertain. Trimming stripped 0 bases from V and 2 bases from J, with 14 bases between. This CDR3 comprises 15 residues. Germline CDR1 is DFQATT and CDR2 is SNEGSKA (reference sequence). The CDR3 region is CSARDRPRLPYEQYF. CDR3 in DNA: TGCAGTGCTAGAGATCGGCCCAGGCTCCCCTACGAGCAGTACTTC.

This chain joins TRBV7-6 and TRBJ2-5, with TRBD2 identical over 10 bases. This CDR3 spans 17 amino acids. V was pared by 5 bases and J by 4 bases, with 13 bases of the junction left unmatched. From germline, CDR1 is SGHVS and CDR2 FNYEAQ. DNA of the CDR3: TGTGCCAGCAGCACCGGGGGGCTAGCGGGAGTCGGAGAGACCCAGTACTTC. Its protein is CASSTGGLAGVGETQYF.

In this sample, this clonotype turned up a few times. The CDR3 DNA sequence: TGTGCCAGCAGTTACGGTCGGAATAACTATGGCTACACCTTC. Translated, it gives CASSYGRNNYGYTF. The gene calls are TRBV6-5 and TRBJ1-2; D remains unclear. The germline V gene has CDR1 MNHEY and CDR2 SVGAGI. The CDR3 covers 14 residues. Deletions cut 2 bases from V and 1 base from J, with 8 bases between.

In this sample, this clonotype turned up a few times. The chain joins TRBV2 to TRBJ2-3, with 8 positions matching TRBD2. V lost 10 bases and J lost 1; bases outside the gene matches: 10. The CDR3 consists of 15 residues. CDR1 and CDR2 from the germline V gene are SNHLY and FYNNEI. This CDR3 reads CATAGRAGGTDTQYF. CDR3 coding DNA: TGTGCCACCGCCGGGAGGGCAGGGGGCACAGATACGCAGTATTTT.

This clonotype showed up many times. This chain uses TRBV6-5 with TRBJ1-2; D not certain. The CDR3 runs to 12 residues. V was clipped by 6 bases and J by 4 bases, with 9 bases between them. Germline V gene sequence: CDR1 MNHEY, CDR2 SVGAGI. CDR3 sequence: CASRQAAYGYTF. The CDR3 DNA is TGTGCCAGCAGGCAGGCGGCCTATGGCTACACCTTC.

This clonotype was detected many times. V gene TRBV29-1 combines with J gene TRBJ2-7; TRBD2 aligns across 10 bases. This CDR3 contains 13 residues. CDR1 is SQVTM and CDR2 is ANQGSEA in the germline V gene. V lost 6 bases to trimming and J lost 0 bases; unmatched junction nucleotides: 2. The CDR3 DNA reads TGCAGCGTCCGGACTAGCGGCTCCTACGAGCAGTACTTC. Its protein product is CSVRTSGSYEQYF.

This clonotype showed up many times. The rearrangement joins TRBV7-2 to TRBJ2-6; D is ambiguous. V was pared by 4 bases and J by 0 bases, with 4 bases between. The germline gives CDR1 SGHTA, CDR2 FQGNSA. This CDR3 has 14 residues. DNA for the CDR3: TGTGCCAGCAGCTCCTACTCTGGGGCCAACGTCCTGACTTTC. The encoded protein is CASSSYSGANVLTF.

This clonotype was seen at least ten times. V is TRBV11-2 and J is TRBJ2-3; D gene unclear. CDR3 length: 13 amino acids. From germline, CDR1 is SGHAT and CDR2 FQNNGV. Trimming shortened V by 8 bases and J by 2 bases, and 11 bases separated the two germline ends. The CDR3 DNA follows: TGTGCCAGCCGGGCCCAGACCACAGATACGCAGTATTTT. Its translation: CASRAQTTDTQYF.

Concerning this clonotype itself: At one boundary the junction diverges from the germline segment, which might be a read error. The chain uses TRBV20-1 and TRBJ2-1; 11 bases align to TRBD2. Germline loops: CDR1 DFQATT, CDR2 SNEGSKA (reference sequence). The CDR3 has 17 residues. CDR3 region: CSARGGVAGGTVNEQFF. The CDR3, as DNA: TGCAGTGCCAGAGGGGGAGTAGCGGGAGGGACGGTAAATGAGCAGTTCTTC.